This T cell receptor beta chain originates from a study of CD8+ T cells in alopecia areata. In the study overall: It was oral tofacitinib, at 5 to 10 mg twice daily, that treated patients received. Findings and caveats of the study: Expanded CD8+ clones among the top 100, as well as scalp clonality, were significantly decreased by tofacitinib. For lesional scalp, especially alopecia totalis/universalis, clonality was higher than in normal scalp.

CDR3 length: 14 amino acids. The V and J ends lost 4 bases and 4 bases, in that order; junction bases with no gene match: 7. Germline-derived CDR1 and CDR2 are SQVTM and ANQGSEA. In each case, RNA was isolated and then reverse transcribed into cDNA as the sequencing template. Measured with immunoSEQ multiplex PCR; TCRdb has only the in-frame clones, and not every one. The sample includes hundreds of thousands of clones, 66% of them seen just once. Note on this clone: Its target is not known.

The treatment is: oral pan-JAK inhibitor, 5-10 mg twice daily. Alopecia areata patients provided lesional scalp punch biopsies and peripheral blood, both collected for the study. The receptor comes from a human donor with alopecia areata. The input for sequencing was CD4+ T cells sorted from blood, taken at week 44, from a patient treated with tofacitinib. This rearrangement joins TRBV29-1 to TRBJ1-2; 9 bases match TRBD1. The CDR3 DNA reads TGCAGCGTTGTTAGACAGGGGGAGGCCTATGGCTACACCTTC. As protein: CSVVRQGEAYGYTF.